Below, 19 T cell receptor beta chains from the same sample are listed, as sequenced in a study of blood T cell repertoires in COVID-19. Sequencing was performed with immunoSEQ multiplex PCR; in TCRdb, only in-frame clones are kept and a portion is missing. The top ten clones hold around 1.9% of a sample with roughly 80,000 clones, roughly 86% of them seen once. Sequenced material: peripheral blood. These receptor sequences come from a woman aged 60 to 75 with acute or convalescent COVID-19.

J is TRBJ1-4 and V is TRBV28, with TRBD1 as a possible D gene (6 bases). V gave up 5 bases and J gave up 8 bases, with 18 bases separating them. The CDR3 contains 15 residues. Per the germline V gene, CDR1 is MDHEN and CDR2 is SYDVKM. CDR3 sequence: CASSGTTGRREKLFF. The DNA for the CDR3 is TGTGCCAGCAGTGGTACGACAGGAAGGAGGGAAAAACTGTTTTTT.

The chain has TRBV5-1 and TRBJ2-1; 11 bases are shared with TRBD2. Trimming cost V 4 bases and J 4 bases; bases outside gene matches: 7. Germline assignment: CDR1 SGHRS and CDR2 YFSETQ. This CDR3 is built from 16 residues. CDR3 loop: CASSRETSGIYNEQFF. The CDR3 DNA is TGCGCCAGCAGCCGCGAGACTAGCGGGATATACAATGAGCAGTTCTTC.

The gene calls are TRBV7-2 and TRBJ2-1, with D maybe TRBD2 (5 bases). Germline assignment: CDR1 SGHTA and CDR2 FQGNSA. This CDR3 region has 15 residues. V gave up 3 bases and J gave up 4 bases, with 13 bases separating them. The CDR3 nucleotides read TGTGCCAGCAGCTTTGGGAGAAGGTCTTACAATGAGCAGTTCTTC. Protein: CASSFGRRSYNEQFF.

The CDR3 spells CASSPRQGEQYF. The CDR3 DNA is TGTGCCAGCTCACCAAGACAGGGCGAGCAGTACTTC. The rearrangement links TRBV18 to TRBJ2-7; 7 nucleotides agree with TRBD1. Germline CDR1 and CDR2: KGHSH and LQKENI. The CDR3 totals 12 residues. Losses at the gene ends were 2 bases for V and 6 bases for J; bases not matched to a gene: 1.

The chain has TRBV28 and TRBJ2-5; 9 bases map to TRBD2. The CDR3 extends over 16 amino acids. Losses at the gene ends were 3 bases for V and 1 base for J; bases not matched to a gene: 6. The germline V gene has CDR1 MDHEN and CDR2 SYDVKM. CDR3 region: CASSLGGAGGQETQYF. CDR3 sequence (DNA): TGTGCCAGCAGTTTGGGGGGAGCGGGAGGCCAAGAGACCCAGTACTTC.

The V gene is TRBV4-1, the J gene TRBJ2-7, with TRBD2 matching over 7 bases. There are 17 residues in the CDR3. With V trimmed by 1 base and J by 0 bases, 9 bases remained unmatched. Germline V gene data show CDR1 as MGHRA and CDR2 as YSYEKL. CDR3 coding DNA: TGCGCCAGCAGCCAAGGGGAGGGGTTTCGGAGCTCCTACGAGCAGTACTTC. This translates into CASSQGEGFRSSYEQYF.

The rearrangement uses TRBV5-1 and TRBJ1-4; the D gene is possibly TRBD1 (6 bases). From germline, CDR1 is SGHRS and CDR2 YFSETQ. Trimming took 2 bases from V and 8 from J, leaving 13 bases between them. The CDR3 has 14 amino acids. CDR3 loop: CASSLGGRGEKLFF. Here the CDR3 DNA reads TGCGCCAGCAGCTTAGGGGGACGCGGCGAAAAACTGTTTTTT.

Written as DNA, the CDR3 is TGTGCCATCAGTGAGCGGTTAGCAGGGGGCGCTGACTATGGCTACACCTTC. Its protein is CAISERLAGGADYGYTF. The genes are TRBV10-3 and TRBJ1-2; TRBD1 aligns across 8 bases. Trimming cost V 2 bases and J 3 bases; bases outside gene matches: 11. CDR1 and CDR2 (germline): ENHRY, SYGVKD. The CDR3 extends over 17 amino acids.

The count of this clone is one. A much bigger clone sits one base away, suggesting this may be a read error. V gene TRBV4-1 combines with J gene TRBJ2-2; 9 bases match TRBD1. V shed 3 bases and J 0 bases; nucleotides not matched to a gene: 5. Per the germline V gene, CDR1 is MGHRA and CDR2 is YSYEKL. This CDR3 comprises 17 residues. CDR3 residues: CASSHDTGGANTGELFF. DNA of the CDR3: TGCGCCAGCAGCCACGATACAGGGGGCGCGAACACCGGGGAGCTGTTTTTT.

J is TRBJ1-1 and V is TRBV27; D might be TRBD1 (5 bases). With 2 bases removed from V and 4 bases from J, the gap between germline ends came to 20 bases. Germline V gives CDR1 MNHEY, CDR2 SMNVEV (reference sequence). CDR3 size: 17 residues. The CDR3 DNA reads TGTGCCAGCAGTTTAAAGGCAGGGATTGGTTTTGGCACTGAAGCTTTCTTT. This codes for CASSLKAGIGFGTEAFF.

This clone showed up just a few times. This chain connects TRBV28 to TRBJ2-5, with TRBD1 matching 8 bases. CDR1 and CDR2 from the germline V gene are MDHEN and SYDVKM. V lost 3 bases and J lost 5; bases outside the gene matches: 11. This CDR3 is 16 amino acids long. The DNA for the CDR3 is TGTGCCAGCAGTTTTCGACGGACAGGGAGGCGGGAGACCCAGTACTTC. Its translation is CASSFRRTGRRETQYF.

The DNA for the CDR3 is TGTGCCAGCAGCGCAGACAGCTCTGGAAACACCATATATTTT. Residues: CASSADSSGNTIYF. This sequence joins TRBV7-9 and TRBJ1-3, with D maybe TRBD1 (5 bases). The CDR3 extends over 14 amino acids. Germline assignment: CDR1 SEHNR and CDR2 FQNEAQ (reference sequence). The germline V and J ends were trimmed by 5 bases and 0 bases, with 8 bases remaining between them.

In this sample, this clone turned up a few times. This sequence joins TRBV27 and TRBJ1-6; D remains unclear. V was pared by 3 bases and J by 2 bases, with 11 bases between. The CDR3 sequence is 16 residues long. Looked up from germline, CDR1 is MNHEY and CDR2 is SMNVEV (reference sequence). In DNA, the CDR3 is TGTGCCAGCAGTTTCCGCGAACTAACCTATAATTCACCCCTCCACTTT. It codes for CASSFRELTYNSPLHF.

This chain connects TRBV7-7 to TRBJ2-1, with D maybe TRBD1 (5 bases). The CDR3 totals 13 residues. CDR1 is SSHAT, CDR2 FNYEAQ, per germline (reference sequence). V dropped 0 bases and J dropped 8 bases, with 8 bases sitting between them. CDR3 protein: CASSLAQGDEQFF. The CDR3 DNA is TGTGCCAGCAGCTTAGCTCAGGGCGATGAGCAGTTCTTC.

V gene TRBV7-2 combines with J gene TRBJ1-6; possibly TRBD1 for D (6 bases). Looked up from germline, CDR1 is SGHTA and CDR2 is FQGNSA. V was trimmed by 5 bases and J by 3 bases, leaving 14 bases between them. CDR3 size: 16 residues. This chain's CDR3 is CASSSNRANYNSPLHF. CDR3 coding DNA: TGTGCCAGCAGCAGCAACAGGGCCAACTATAATTCACCCCTCCACTTT.

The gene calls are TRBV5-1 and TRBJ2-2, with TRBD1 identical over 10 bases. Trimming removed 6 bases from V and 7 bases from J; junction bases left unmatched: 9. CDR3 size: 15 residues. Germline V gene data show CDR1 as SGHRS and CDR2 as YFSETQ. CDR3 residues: CASKPGTGDHGELFF. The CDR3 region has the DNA TGCGCCAGCAAACCCGGGACAGGGGATCACGGGGAGCTGTTTTTT.

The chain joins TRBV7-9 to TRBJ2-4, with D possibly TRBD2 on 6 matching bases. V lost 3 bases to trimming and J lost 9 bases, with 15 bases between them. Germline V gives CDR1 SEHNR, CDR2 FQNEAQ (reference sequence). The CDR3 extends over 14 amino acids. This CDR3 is CASSFVGGRGIQYF. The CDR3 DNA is TGTGCCAGCAGCTTTGTGGGGGGACGAGGCATTCAGTACTTC.

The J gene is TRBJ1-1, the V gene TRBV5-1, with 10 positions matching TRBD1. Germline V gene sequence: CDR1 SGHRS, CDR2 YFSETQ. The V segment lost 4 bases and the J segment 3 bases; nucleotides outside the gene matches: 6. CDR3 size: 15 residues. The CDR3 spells CASSRGQGKDTEAFF. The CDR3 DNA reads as TGCGCCAGCAGCCGGGGACAGGGGAAGGACACTGAAGCTTTCTTT.

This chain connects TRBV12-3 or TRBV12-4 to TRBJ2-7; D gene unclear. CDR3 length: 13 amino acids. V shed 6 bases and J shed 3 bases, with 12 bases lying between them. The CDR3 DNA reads TGTGCCAGCAGCGCCAGGATGGGCTACGAGCAGTACTTC. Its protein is CASSARMGYEQYF.